The subject of this entry is one T cell receptor (beta chain). No antigen is known for it. The sample is drawn from a study of human T cells and chemical hapten exposure. J was trimmed by 5 bases and V by 2 bases; bases with no gene match: 10. From germline, CDR1 is MDHEN and CDR2 SYDVKM. This CDR3 region has 18 residues. General study findings and limits: Sensitizing with DPC caused no change in TCRs above 1 in 1000 frequency.

TCRdb reprocessed the RACE reads via MiXCR and lists one record per CDR3 protein. The repertoire includes around 99,000 distinct CDR3 sequences, around an eighth of them detected once, and roughly 2% sits in the top ten. Time point indicated: patch test 1, 2 weeks after DPC sensitization. Treatment here: therapeutic diphenylcyclopropenone sensitization with weekly scalp DPC. It was unfractionated whole blood from which total RNA was extracted. This chain joins TRBV28 and TRBJ2-1; the match to TRBD2 covers 12 bases. The starting material was whole blood, obtained in connection with sensitization to the hapten diphenylcyclopropenone (DPC). The TCR sequence derives from a woman aged 40-49 years with alopecia areata. Some clones in this sample may be carry-over from other donors' samples. The DNA of the CDR3 is TGTGCCAGCAGTTTACTAGCGGGAGGGCCGTCGGGCAACAATGAGCAGTTCTTC. Its translation is CASSLLAGGPSGNNEQFF.